The entry below describes one T cell receptor (beta chain). Its specific antigen is unknown. Per-nucleotide qualities are absent, and no much larger clonotype sits a single base away. The sample belongs to a study of T cells and copy number aberrations in small-cell lung cancer (dated by TCRdb to the early 2020s). Background on the whole study: Whole-exome sequencing of the same tumor regions was paired with TCR repertoire sequencing so that T cell metrics could be related to mutations and copy number aberrations. Tumor TCR data were available for around 16 patients, and approximately 15 patients had TCR data from both tumor and normal tissue.

On the study overall, not on this receptor specifically: All specimens consisted of formalin-fixed paraffin-embedded tissue, which is known to introduce sequencing artifacts. Because surgical resection is uncommon in small-cell lung cancer, the study was limited by a small sample size, and the findings need validation. Compared with adjacent lung tissue, tumors showed lower T-cell density, richness and clonality, although the density difference was not significant.

From cysteine to phenylalanine, the CDR3 is 13 amino acids long. The kept DNA is CDR3 alone, 39 bases in frame from the first base. V was cut back by 5 bases and J by 2 bases, leaving a gap of 9 bases between them. Via the germline V gene, CDR1 is SGHNT and CDR2 YENEEA. The immunoSEQ hsTCRB Kit, with multiplexed V- and J-gene primers, was used to amplify TCR-beta CDR3 regions from genomic DNA. Unique DNA barcodes were added in a second PCR, and the samples were pooled together with one negative control and one positive control. Pooled TCR-beta libraries were sequenced on an Illumina MiSeq with a 150-cycle paired-end protocol. From the authors' description of their analysis: Raw sequencing data were processed by Adaptive Biotechnologies into a report containing normalized, annotated TCR-beta repertoires. To compute T-cell density, TCR-beta templates were normalized to usable DNA, with usable DNA estimated through amplification of housekeeping genes. Clonality was defined as 1 minus Pielou's evenness, while richness was a count of unique rearrangements. TCRdb obtained this table from immuneACCESS and retained in-frame rearrangements with V and J assigned. These tables miss some clones; where compared with another copy, unresolved V genes account for less than half of the shortfall, and the remainder is unexplained. Clonal size and the V and J genes are those of that table, whereas D and trimming came from the DNA. The sample table shows about 2,600 clones, and more than 60% are seen once. Of the sample, about a tenth falls within the top ten clones.

The donors were limited-stage small-cell lung cancer patients who had surgical resection in Hangzhou, China, between about 2008 and 2020. Every donor went straight to surgery with no preoperative chemotherapy or radiotherapy, and no donor was given immunotherapy either before or after surgery. Each of the roughly 18 patients in the sequenced cohort was a smoker or a heavy second-hand smoker. Adjacent normal lung tissue was taken at least 2 cm away from the tumor margin, and two pathologists confirmed morphologically that the tissue was free of malignant cells. To characterize heterogeneity of the T cell repertoire, the study applied multi-region TCR-beta sequencing to resected limited-stage small-cell lung cancers and to tumor-adjacent lung tissue. Genomic DNA was extracted from FFPE tissue using the AllPrep DNA/RNA FFPE Kit (Qiagen).

The clonotype was recovered from a man in his 60s with small cell lung cancer. The chain employs TRBV11-3 and TRBJ1-1, with no confidently assigned D gene. Material for sequencing was normal tissue next to the tumor. This receptor has the CDR3 CASSLHSNTEAFF. The bases are TGTGCCAGCAGCCTCCACAGTAACACTGAAGCTTTCTTT.